Listed below are T cell receptor beta chains from one sample, sequenced in a study of T cell changes during pregnancy in multiple sclerosis. Generated by immunoSEQ multiplex PCR, the TCRdb table keeps only in-frame clones and is missing some. Among around 38,000 clones listed, 92% were seen once. The sample here was CD8+ T cells from peripheral blood mononuclear cells, taken in the third trimester of pregnancy. The receptors derive from a female donor with multiple sclerosis, enrolled in a pregnancy study. Both conserved end residues are part of each CDR3. A D gene is named only where the DNA matches it firmly. Clone sizes are given selectively: once, few, many, or a class where the clone is expanded.

d_call	v_call	clone_size	j_call	cdr3_aa	cdr3_nt
TRBD2	TRBV6-4	.	TRBJ2-1	CASSRGTSGIYNEQFF	TGTGCCAGCAGTAGGGGGACTAGCGGGATCTACAATGAGCAGTTCTTC
.	TRBV11-2	.	TRBJ2-3	CASSGSWTDTQYF	TGTGCCAGCAGCGGGAGTTGGACAGATACGCAGTATTTT
TRBD2	TRBV6-1	.	TRBJ2-1	CASPGLENNEQFF	TGTGCCAGTCCGGGACTAGAGAACAATGAGCAGTTCTTC
.	TRBV28	many	TRBJ2-1	CASSPRHRTDKDSNEQFF	TGTGCCAGCAGTCCCCGGCACAGGACGGATAAGGATAGCAATGAGCAGTTCTTC
.	TRBV29-1	.	TRBJ1-2	CSVWGGVDYGYTF	TGCAGCGTGTGGGGGGGCGTGGACTATGGCTACACCTTC
TRBD2	TRBV29-1	.	TRBJ2-2	CSVRGLAGFSGELFF	TGCAGCGTACGCGGACTAGCGGGATTCTCCGGGGAGCTGTTTTTT
TRBD1	TRBV28	few	TRBJ2-3	CASRDVGQGGADTQYF	TGTGCCAGCAGGGACGTAGGACAGGGGGGGGCAGATACGCAGTATTTT
TRBD1	TRBV2	.	TRBJ2-3	CASSEGQGAGDTQYF	TGTGCCAGCAGTGAGGGGCAGGGGGCGGGGGATACGCAGTATTTT
TRBD1	TRBV27	.	TRBJ2-5	CASSLLGAPTGETQYF	TGTGCCAGCAGTTTATTGGGGGCCCCGACAGGGGAGACCCAGTACTTC
.	TRBV7-7	.	TRBJ2-5	CASSFGMRETQYF	TGTGCTAGCAGCTTCGGAATGCGGGAGACCCAGTACTTC
TRBD1	TRBV28	.	TRBJ2-2	CASSDPDRTAGELFF	TGTGCCAGCAGCGACCCGGACAGGACAGCCGGGGAGCTGTTTTTT
.	TRBV27	.	TRBJ1-1	CASANIDKNTEAFF	TGTGCCAGCGCAAACATCGACAAGAACACTGAAGCTTTCTTT
.	TRBV25-1	.	TRBJ1-2	CASQQGTGDGYTF	TGTGCCAGTCAACAGGGTACAGGAGATGGCTACACCTTC
.	TRBV4-3	.	TRBJ2-7	CASSQDRGYEQYF	TGCGCCAGCAGCCAAGATCGAGGCTACGAGCAGTACTTC
.	TRBV4-3	.	TRBJ1-1	CASSQTTLGGYTEAFF	TGCGCCAGCAGCCAAACAACATTAGGGGGATACACTGAAGCTTTCTTT
.	TRBV7-9	.	TRBJ1-4	CASRGTTNEKLFF	TGTGCCAGCAGGGGCACAACTAATGAAAAACTGTTTTTT
.	TRBV5-4	.	TRBJ2-7	CASSLEQAPGYEQYF	TGTGCCAGCAGCTTGGAACAGGCGCCAGGGTACGAGCAGTACTTC
.	TRBV19	.	TRBJ1-5	CASKPGGLLANQPQHF	TGTGCCAGTAAACCGGGGGGTCTGTTAGCGAATCAGCCCCAGCATTTT
TRBD2	TRBV7-3	.	TRBJ2-1	CASSLTGGSGYYNEQFF	TGTGCCAGCAGCTTAACGGGTGGTAGCGGGTACTACAATGAGCAGTTCTTC
TRBD2	TRBV6-4	.	TRBJ2-1	CASSALAGGGNEQFF	TGTGCCAGCAGCGCCCTAGCGGGAGGGGGCAATGAGCAGTTCTTC
.	TRBV13	.	TRBJ2-3	CASSPGTGGTQYF	TGTGCCAGCAGCCCGGGGACCGGGGGTACGCAGTATTTT
TRBD2	TRBV7-2	.	TRBJ2-2	CASSPVAGSTGELFF	TGTGCCAGCAGCCCCGTAGCGGGATCAACCGGGGAGCTGTTTTTT
.	TRBV7-3	.	TRBJ2-1	CASSLISAGGNEQFF	TGTGCCAGCAGCTTAATTTCGGCAGGAGGCAATGAGCAGTTCTTC
TRBD1	TRBV19	.	TRBJ2-4	CASSNRDRLENIQYF	TGTGCCAGTAGTAACCGGGACAGATTGGAAAACATTCAGTACTTC
TRBD2	TRBV4-3	.	TRBJ2-1	CASSQGTSGSYNEQFF	TGCGCCAGCAGCCAAGGGACTAGCGGCTCCTACAATGAGCAGTTCTTC
TRBD1	TRBV4-3	.	TRBJ2-2	CASSQDTGENTGELFF	TGCGCCAGCAGCCAAGATACAGGGGAGAACACCGGGGAGCTGTTTTTT
TRBD1	TRBV6-1	.	TRBJ2-1	CAGRDSSYNEQFF	TGTGCCGGACGGGACAGCTCCTACAATGAGCAGTTCTTC
TRBD1	TRBV7-2	.	TRBJ2-7	CASSFYSGQPYEQYF	TGTGCCAGCAGCTTTTATTCGGGACAGCCCTACGAGCAGTACTTC
.	TRBV30	.	TRBJ2-4	CAWSEVGGAGNIQYF	TGTGCCTGGAGTGAGGTTGGGGGCGCCGGAAACATTCAGTACTTC
TRBD1	TRBV19	.	TRBJ1-2	CASSKRQGLMYGYTF	TGTGCCAGTAGTAAGAGACAGGGATTGATGTATGGCTACACCTTC
TRBD2	TRBV7-9	.	TRBJ2-1	CASSQAGENEQFF	TGTGCCAGCAGCCAAGCGGGAGAGAATGAGCAGTTCTTC
TRBD1	TRBV27	.	TRBJ1-2	CASSLQGSGYGYTF	TGTGCCAGCAGTCTACAGGGGTCCGGCTATGGCTACACCTTC
TRBD1	TRBV29-1	.	TRBJ2-7	CSVESGQTGSSYEQYF	TGCAGCGTTGAGTCGGGGCAGACAGGGAGCTCCTACGAGCAGTACTTC
TRBD1	TRBV19	.	TRBJ2-7	CASSFGTGGTHEQYF	TGTGCCAGTAGTTTCGGGACAGGGGGCACCCACGAGCAGTACTTC
.	TRBV5-4	.	TRBJ2-7	CASSLLGHRHVYEQYF	TGTGCCAGCAGCTTACTGGGACATAGGCACGTCTACGAGCAGTACTTC
TRBD2	TRBV27	once	TRBJ2-5	CASSPLAALETQYF	TGTGCCAGCAGCCCACTAGCGGCTTTGGAGACCCAGTACTTC
.	TRBV4-3	.	TRBJ2-7	CASSQDWGVSYEQYF	TGCGCCAGCAGCCAAGACTGGGGAGTTTCCTACGAGCAGTACTTC
.	TRBV11-2	.	TRBJ1-4	CASSLRPNGGEKLFF	TGTGCCAGCAGCTTAAGACCGAATGGAGGGGAAAAACTGTTTTTT
.	TRBV11-2	.	TRBJ1-1	CASSFSTGGNTEAFF	TGTGCCAGCAGCTTTTCGACGGGGGGGAACACTGAAGCTTTCTTT
.	TRBV4-3	few	TRBJ2-7	CASSQAGEGVYEQYF	TGCGCCAGCAGCCAAGCAGGGGAGGGGGTCTACGAGCAGTACTTC
.	TRBV27	once	TRBJ2-7	CASSLRRSSYEQYF	TGTGCCAGCAGTTTAAGGAGAAGCTCCTACGAGCAGTACTTC
.	TRBV4-3	.	TRBJ2-2	CASSQDRTGELFF	TGCGCCAGCAGCCAAGATCGCACCGGGGAGCTGTTTTTT
TRBD1	TRBV7-9	.	TRBJ1-2	CASSSTGGNFYGYTF	TGTGCCAGCAGCTCGACAGGGGGAAATTTCTATGGCTACACCTTC
TRBD1	TRBV4-3	.	TRBJ1-1	CASSPGTGVDTEAFF	TGCGCCAGCAGCCCCGGGACAGGGGTTGACACTGAAGCTTTCTTT
.	TRBV6-4	.	TRBJ2-2	CASSDDEGNTGELFF	TGTGCCAGCAGTGATGATGAGGGGAACACCGGGGAGCTGTTTTTT
TRBD1	TRBV29-1	.	TRBJ2-7	CSVEDFGTGGNEQYF	TGCAGCGTTGAAGATTTCGGGACAGGGGGCAACGAGCAGTACTTC
TRBD2	TRBV4-3	.	TRBJ2-2	CASSPRLAGSGELFF	TGCGCCAGCAGCCCAAGACTAGCGGGATCCGGGGAGCTGTTTTTT
TRBD1	TRBV9	.	TRBJ2-5	CASSASGTGGASQETQYF	TGTGCCAGCAGCGCATCCGGGACAGGGGGCGCTTCCCAAGAGACCCAGTACTTC
TRBD2	TRBV28	.	TRBJ2-1	CASSSALGELAGGEQFF	TGTGCCAGCAGTTCCGCTTTGGGGGAACTAGCGGGAGGTGAGCAGTTCTTC
.	TRBV13	few	TRBJ1-1	CASSLTVNTEAFF	TGTGCCAGCAGTCTCACAGTGAACACTGAAGCTTTCTTT
.	TRBV5-5	.	TRBJ1-4	CASSLGDSSNEKLFF	TGTGCCAGCAGCTTAGGGGACTCGTCTAATGAAAAACTGTTTTTT